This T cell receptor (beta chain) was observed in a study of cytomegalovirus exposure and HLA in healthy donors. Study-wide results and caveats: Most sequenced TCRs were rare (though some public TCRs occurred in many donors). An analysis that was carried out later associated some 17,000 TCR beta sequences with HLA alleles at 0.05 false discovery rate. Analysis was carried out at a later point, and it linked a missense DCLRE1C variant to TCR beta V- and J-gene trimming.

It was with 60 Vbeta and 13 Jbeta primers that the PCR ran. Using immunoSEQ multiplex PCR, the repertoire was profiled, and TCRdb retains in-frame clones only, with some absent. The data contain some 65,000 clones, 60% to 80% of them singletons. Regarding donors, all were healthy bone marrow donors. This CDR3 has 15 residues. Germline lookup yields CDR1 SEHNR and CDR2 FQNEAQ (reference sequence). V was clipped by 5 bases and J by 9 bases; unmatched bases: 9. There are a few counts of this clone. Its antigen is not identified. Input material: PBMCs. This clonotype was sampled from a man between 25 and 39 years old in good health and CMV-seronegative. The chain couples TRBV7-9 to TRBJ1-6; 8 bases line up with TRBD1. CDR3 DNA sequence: TGTGCCAGCAGCCAAACCGGACAGGGTGGTTCACCCCTCCACTTT. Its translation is CASSQTGQGGSPLHF. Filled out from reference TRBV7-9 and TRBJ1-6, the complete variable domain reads DTGVSQNPRHKITKRGQNVTFRCDPISEHNRLYWYRQTLGQGPEFLTYFQNEAQLEKSRLLSDRFSAERPKGSFSTLEIQRTEQGDSAMYLCASSQTGQGGSPLHFGNGTRLTVT.